This T cell receptor beta chain was documented in a study of OX40 agonist ivuxolimab in advanced cancers. Some clones are missing from TCRdb's copy, which holds only in-frame ones; the method was immunoSEQ multiplex PCR. The sample carries around 83,000 clones, around 84% recorded once. This CDR3 contains 17 residues. Trimming stripped 4 bases from V and 0 bases from J, with 17 bases between. The germline CDR1 and CDR2 sequences are SGHRS and YFSETQ. A note on this clone: Antigen: not known.

Whole-study results and caveats: Researchers report that CD8+ T cells had, on average, more expanded clones than CD4+. Blood T cells, both CD4+ and CD8+, expanded clonally by week 6 at 0.1 to 3.0 mg/kg. Among the least clonally expanded were partial responders at 0.1-3.0 mg/kg. What antigens the expanded peripheral T cells recognized was never established.

The sequence came from an adult with an advanced solid tumor such as melanoma, head and neck, liver or kidney cancer. The sequences come from CD4+ or CD8+ T cells sorted from blood, collected in a trial of the OX40 agonist ivuxolimab. The chain uses TRBV5-1 and TRBJ1-3; D is ambiguous. Written as DNA, the CDR3 is TGCGCCAGCAGCCCGACTTCGGTCCTGTACTCTGGAAACACCATATATTTT. It specifies CASSPTSVLYSGNTIYF.